The rows below give T cell receptor beta chains drawn from one sample of a study of blood T cell repertoires in COVID-19. Assay: immunoSEQ multiplex PCR; the TCRdb copy retains only in-frame clones and omits some. The table records 250,000 to 350,000 clones, less than 90% of them present only once. Sample: PBMCs or T cells enriched from blood (not recorded which). The source of these receptors is a woman in her forties or fifties who had recovered from COVID-19. Each CDR3 is given with its conserved first and last residue. The D gene is left open where the match is weak. Not all rows give a size; the values are once, few, many and, for expanded clones, a class.

D: TRBD1
J: TRBJ1-2
size: NA
V: TRBV3-1/TRBV3-2
CDR3: CASSHWTGDGYTF
DNA: TGTGCCAGCAGCCATTGGACAGGGGATGGCTACACCTTC

D: TRBD1
J: TRBJ2-7
size: NA
V: TRBV18
CDR3: CASSPLRDRTYEQYF
DNA: TGTGCCAGCTCACCATTACGGGACAGGACCTACGAGCAGTACTTC

D: NA
J: TRBJ2-1
size: NA
V: TRBV29-1
CDR3: CSVEGPGGRPRGEQFF
DNA: TGCAGCGTTGAGGGCCCGGGGGGCAGACCCAGGGGTGAGCAGTTCTTC

D: NA
J: TRBJ1-1
size: NA
V: TRBV11-3
CDR3: CASSLDSRLTNTEAFF
DNA: TGTGCCAGCAGCTTAGATTCGCGACTGACGAACACTGAAGCTTTCTTT

D: NA
J: TRBJ2-5
size: NA
V: TRBV4-1
CDR3: CASSQDLQGRETQYF
DNA: TGCGCCAGCAGCCAAGATCTACAGGGAAGAGAGACCCAGTACTTC

D: NA
J: TRBJ2-5
size: NA
V: TRBV19
CDR3: CASRDSLQETQYF
DNA: TGTGCCAGTAGGGACAGCCTACAGGAGACCCAGTACTTC

D: NA
J: TRBJ1-1
size: few
V: TRBV7-3
CDR3: CASSLPPSPEAFF
DNA: TGTGCCAGCAGCCTCCCGCCGAGTCCTGAAGCTTTCTTT

D: TRBD1
J: TRBJ1-2
size: NA
V: TRBV11-2
CDR3: CASSFGDRGYGYTF
DNA: TGTGCCAGCAGCTTCGGGGACAGGGGCTATGGCTACACCTTC

D: NA
J: TRBJ1-5
size: NA
V: TRBV19
CDR3: CASRSDEASNQPQHF
DNA: TGTGCCAGTAGGTCCGACGAGGCTAGCAATCAGCCCCAGCATTTT

D: NA
J: TRBJ2-3
size: NA
V: TRBV5-5
CDR3: CASSPLFADTQYF
DNA: TGTGCCAGCAGCCCTCTTTTTGCAGATACGCAGTATTTT

D: TRBD1
J: TRBJ2-1
size: NA
V: TRBV5-4
CDR3: CASSTGQGPGNEQFF
DNA: TGTGCCAGCAGCACAGGACAGGGGCCGGGCAATGAGCAGTTCTTC

D: NA
J: TRBJ1-5
size: NA
V: TRBV27
CDR3: CASSFYSNQPQHF
DNA: TGTGCCAGCAGTTTTTATAGCAATCAGCCCCAGCATTTT

D: NA
J: TRBJ2-2
size: few
V: TRBV29-1
CDR3: CSVRLVLSPGELFF
DNA: TGCAGCGTTCGACTAGTTCTTTCTCCCGGGGAGCTGTTTTTT

D: TRBD2
J: TRBJ2-5
size: once
V: TRBV11-2
CDR3: CASSRRGLAGEETQYF
DNA: TGTGCCAGCAGCCGGAGGGGCCTAGCGGGAGAAGAGACCCAGTACTTC

D: NA
J: TRBJ2-7
size: NA
V: TRBV19
CDR3: CASHGQITYEQYF
DNA: TGTGCATCCCATGGGCAGATTACCTACGAGCAGTACTTC

D: TRBD1
J: TRBJ2-3
size: NA
V: TRBV28
CDR3: CASRGGDRGGADTQYF
DNA: TGTGCCAGCAGGGGGGGGGACAGGGGGGGCGCAGATACGCAGTATTTT

D: NA
J: TRBJ1-1
size: NA
V: TRBV7-2
CDR3: CASSLTGQNTEAFF
DNA: TGTGCCAGCAGCTTAACGGGACAGAACACTGAAGCTTTCTTT

D: TRBD1
J: TRBJ1-2
size: NA
V: TRBV5-5
CDR3: CASSWGQRDYGYTF
DNA: TGTGCCAGCAGCTGGGGACAGAGAGACTATGGCTACACCTTC

D: NA
J: TRBJ1-5
size: NA
V: TRBV7-9
CDR3: CASSLRTSGGVDQPQHF
DNA: TGTGCCAGCAGCTTACGGACGTCGGGGGGGGTTGATCAGCCCCAGCATTTT

D: TRBD2
J: TRBJ2-1
size: few
V: TRBV7-2
CDR3: CASSPGLEGDEQFF
DNA: TGTGCCAGCAGCCCAGGACTAGAAGGGGATGAGCAGTTCTTC

D: NA
J: TRBJ1-2
size: NA
V: TRBV7-2
CDR3: CASSFDPGPYGYTF
DNA: TGTGCCAGCAGCTTCGATCCCGGTCCCTATGGCTACACCTTC

D: TRBD1
J: TRBJ1-4
size: NA
V: TRBV30
CDR3: CAWTRDRAGKLFF
DNA: TGTGCCTGGACCCGGGACAGGGCGGGAAAACTGTTTTTT

D: NA
J: TRBJ2-1
size: NA
V: TRBV18
CDR3: CASSDDRYNEQFF
DNA: TGTGCCAGCTCAGACGACAGGTACAATGAGCAGTTCTTC

D: TRBD1
J: TRBJ2-3
size: NA
V: TRBV28
CDR3: CASSFPSQGEGNTDTQYF
DNA: TGTGCCAGCAGTTTCCCCTCGCAGGGGGAAGGTAACACAGATACGCAGTATTTT

D: TRBD1
J: TRBJ1-4
size: NA
V: TRBV19
CDR3: CASGITGVEEKLFF
DNA: TGTGCCAGTGGAATAACAGGGGTGGAGGAAAAACTGTTTTTT

D: TRBD1
J: TRBJ2-7
size: NA
V: TRBV2
CDR3: CASRDRGYYEQYF
DNA: TGTGCCAGCAGGGACAGGGGGTACTACGAGCAGTACTTC

D: TRBD2
J: TRBJ2-3
size: NA
V: TRBV4-1
CDR3: CASSQGYVAGDPQYF
DNA: TGCGCCAGCAGCCAAGGATATGTAGCGGGAGACCCTCAGTATTTT

D: NA
J: TRBJ2-7
size: few
V: TRBV7-9
CDR3: CASGRSSYEQYF
DNA: TGTGCCAGCGGGAGGTCCTCCTACGAGCAGTACTTC

D: NA
J: TRBJ2-3
size: NA
V: TRBV7-8
CDR3: CASSLRAVGNTDTQYF
DNA: TGTGCCAGCAGCCTAAGGGCCGTCGGGAACACAGATACGCAGTATTTT

D: TRBD1
J: TRBJ1-3
size: NA
V: TRBV10-2
CDR3: CASRAGTGGNTIYF
DNA: TGCGCCAGCAGAGCCGGGACAGGGGGAAACACCATATATTTT

D: TRBD2
J: TRBJ2-3
size: NA
V: TRBV5-1
CDR3: CASSLEGLVADTQYF
DNA: TGCGCCAGCAGCTTGGAGGGACTAGTGGCAGATACGCAGTATTTT

D: NA
J: TRBJ2-7
size: many
V: TRBV30
CDR3: CAWSMDSYEQYF
DNA: TGTGCCTGGAGTATGGACAGCTACGAGCAGTACTTC

D: NA
J: TRBJ2-2
size: NA
V: TRBV10-3
CDR3: CAIRRDTGELFF
DNA: TGTGCCATCAGACGGGACACCGGGGAGCTGTTTTTT

D: NA
J: TRBJ1-2
size: NA
V: TRBV28
CDR3: CASSLEDKANYGYTF
DNA: TGTGCCAGCAGTTTAGAAGACAAAGCTAACTATGGCTACACCTTC

D: TRBD1
J: TRBJ1-1
size: NA
V: TRBV7-8
CDR3: CASRGQGLYGTEAFF
DNA: TGTGCCAGTCGTGGACAGGGATTATACGGCACTGAAGCTTTCTTT

D: NA
J: TRBJ1-1
size: few
V: TRBV28
CDR3: CASSLELEAFF
DNA: TGTGCCAGCAGTTTGGAGCTCGAAGCTTTCTTT

D: NA
J: TRBJ1-1
size: NA
V: TRBV20-1
CDR3: CRGHGGTRAFF
DNA: TGCAGAGGCCATGGGGGGACTCGGGCTTTCTTT

D: TRBD2
J: TRBJ2-7
size: NA
V: TRBV28
CDR3: CASSLPSGGQYF
DNA: TGTGCCAGCAGTTTACCTAGCGGGGGGCAGTACTTC

D: TRBD2
J: TRBJ2-5
size: NA
V: TRBV4-3
CDR3: CASSPGTSGIETQYF
DNA: TGCGCCAGCAGCCCGGGGACTAGCGGGATAGAGACCCAGTACTTC

D: TRBD1
J: TRBJ1-1
size: NA
V: TRBV5-6
CDR3: CASRAGQGSNTEAFF
DNA: TGTGCCAGCAGAGCGGGACAGGGTTCGAACACTGAAGCTTTCTTT

D: TRBD1
J: TRBJ1-2
size: NA
V: TRBV29-1
CDR3: CSVLGTGFGYTF
DNA: TGCAGCGTGTTGGGGACAGGGTTCGGCTACACCTTC

D: NA
J: TRBJ2-5
size: NA
V: TRBV5-1
CDR3: CASSLTPAGETQYF
DNA: TGCGCCAGCAGCTTGACGCCCGCGGGGGAGACCCAGTACTTC

D: NA
J: TRBJ2-1
size: NA
V: TRBV6-6
CDR3: CASSWTASYNEQFF
DNA: TGTGCCAGCAGCTGGACAGCCTCCTACAATGAGCAGTTCTTC